The 21 T cell receptor beta chains listed next were all sequenced from one sample in a study of CD8+CD57+ T cells in acquired aplastic anemia. The template for TCR beta VDJ and CDR3 sequence profiling was genomic DNA. From the reads, TCRdb called clonotypes with MiXCR, one entry per CDR3 protein. The sample comprises approximately 260,000 distinct CDR3 sequences, around 82% of which are singletons, and 42% rests with the top ten. Patients chosen for sequencing had shown CD8+CD57+ cell expansion by flow cytometry. Specimen: sorted CD4+, CD8+, or CD8+CD57+ T cells (not recorded which) from PBMCs. Source of these receptors: a human donor with aplastic anemia.

Notes on this clonotype: No conserved phenylalanine or tryptophan is present at the end of the CDR3, so a read error is the likely explanation. The V gene is TRBV7-3, the J gene TRBJ2-3, with unresolved D. The CDR3 consists of 13 residues. V dropped 2 bases and J dropped 7 bases, with 10 bases sitting between them. CDR1 SGHTA and CDR2 FQGTGA come from the germline V gene. CDR3 sequence (DNA): TGTGCCAGCAGCTTAGCAGGCCAACATACGCAGTATGTT. Residues: CASSLAGQHTQYV.

The rearrangement uses TRBV14 and TRBJ2-3; maybe TRBD2 (5 bases). Germline V gene data show CDR1 as SGHDN and CDR2 as FVKESK. The CDR3 is 14 amino acids. The V end lost 2 bases, the J end lost 13 bases, and 19 bases lay between the germline ends. The CDR3 sequence is CASSQPSCGDTEYF. The DNA of the CDR3 is TGTGCCAGCAGCCAACCTAGCTGCGGAGACACGGAGTATTTT.

CDR3 sequence (DNA): TGTGCCAGCAGCCCACGTAGGTTACCGACCGCGAACCTGGCCGAGCAGTACGTC. It encodes CASSPRRLPTANLAEQYV. The V gene is TRBV9, the J gene TRBJ2-7; D uncertain. Looked up from germline, CDR1 is SGDLS and CDR2 is YYNGEE. This CDR3 is built from 18 residues. Trimming cost V 4 bases and J 6 bases, with 29 bases left between them.

This clonotype appeared once. The chain recombines TRBV5-5 with TRBJ1-2; 7 bases agree with TRBD1. Germline V CDR1 and CDR2: SGHKS, YYEKEE (reference sequence). V trimming: 3 bases; J trimming: 7 bases; junction bases outside the gene matches: 6. CDR3 length equals 13 residues. In nucleotides, the CDR3 is TGTGCCAGCAGCTATGGACGGACAGGTGGCTACACCTTC. It specifies CASSYGRTGGYTF.

This rearrangement joins TRBV19 to TRBJ2-7; TRBD1 agrees at 9 bases. CDR1 is LNHDA, CDR2 SQIVND, per germline (reference sequence). CDR3 size: 15 residues. V dropped 2 bases and J dropped 1; count of bases not matched to a gene: 3. The chain's CDR3 is CASSISGTGSYEQYF. DNA of the CDR3: TGTGCCAGTAGTATATCCGGGACAGGGTCCTACGAGCAGTACTTC. The full variable domain, its missing parts supplied by reference TRBV19 and TRBJ2-7, is DGGITQSPKYLFRKEGQNVTLSCEQNLNHDAMYWYRQDPGQGLRLIYYSQIVNDFQKGDIAEGYSVSREKKESFPLTVTSAQKNPTAFYLCASSISGTGSYEQYFGPGTRLTVT.

This clonotype was observed many times. The junction departs from the called germline gene at one end, perhaps through a read error. The CDR3 sequence: CASSLAGGPDTF. The CDR3 DNA reads as TGTGCCAGCAGCTTAGCGGGAGGTCCCGATACGTTT. This rearrangement joins TRBV7-8 to TRBJ2-3; D is perhaps TRBD2 (6 bases). This CDR3 has 12 residues. CDR1 and CDR2 from the germline V gene are SGHVS and FQNEAQ.

On this clonotype: The junction shows a germline mismatch at one end, possibly a read error. As DNA, the CDR3 is TGTGCCAGCAGCATAGACGGCGCCTCCTATAATTCACCGCTCTTC. Protein sequence: CASSIDGASYNSPLF. The V and J genes are TRBV9 and TRBJ2-1; D not certain. Germline V gene data show CDR1 as SGDLS and CDR2 as YYNGEE. CDR3 size: 15 residues. The full variable domain, with the rest looked up from reference TRBV9 and TRBJ2-1, is DSGVTQTPKHLITATGQRVTLRCSPRSGDLSVYWYQQSLDQGLQFLIQYYNGEERAKGNILERFSAQQFPDLHSELNLSSLELGDSALYFCASSIDGASYNSPLFGPGTRLTVL.

This clonotype was recorded once. Since no conserved phenylalanine or tryptophan closes the CDR3, a read error is the likely cause. No DNA is shown, since the ends of the CDR3 on it are uncertain; the CDR3 is the one TCRdb lists. The rearrangement links TRBV7-9 to TRBJ2-3; the D call in the table, TRBD1, was not verified against the DNA. Germline lookup yields CDR1 SEHNR and CDR2 FQNEAQ (reference sequence). The CDR3 length equals 13 residues, ends included. CDR3 region: CASRSGGTGTETQ.

Notes on this clonotype: As the CDR3 is not closed by the conserved phenylalanine or tryptophan, this likely results from a read error. The limits of the CDR3 on the DNA are not certain, so only TCRdb's listed CDR3 is given. The rearrangement links TRBV7-8 to TRBJ2-3; the D call in the table, TRBD2, was not verified against the DNA. CDR1 is SGHVS, CDR2 FQNEAQ, per germline. From its first to its last residue, the CDR3 has 13 amino acids. CDR3 in amino acids: CASGFAGGPATYY.

As regards this clonotype: A read error is likely, as this CDR3 ends without the conserved phenylalanine or tryptophan. The DNA is left out, because the CDR3 cannot be placed on it with certainty; the CDR3 is given as TCRdb lists it. The chain has TRBV2 and TRBJ1-2; the table's D call of TRBD1 was not tested on the DNA. The CDR3 is 15 residues long, ends included. Germline loops: CDR1 SNHLY, CDR2 FYNNEI. The CDR3 loop is CASSVGGIHEQVFRP.

This clonotype was counted a few times. The chain joins TRBV7-9 to TRBJ2-3; D is tentatively TRBD1 or TRBD2 (5 bases each). The CDR3 consists of 15 residues. V shed 1 base and J shed 15 bases, with 23 bases lying between them. Germline CDR1 is SEHNR and CDR2 is FQNEAQ (reference sequence). In DNA form, the CDR3 reads TGTGCCAGCAGCTTAGGGGGTAGCTACGGGGCCAACGTCTATTTT. Protein: CASSLGGSYGANVYF.

Worth noting for this clonotype: The DNA is omitted, as the CDR3 cannot be located on it reliably, and the CDR3 follows TCRdb's listing. The chain is built from TRBV7-9 and TRBJ2-5; TRBD1, the D gene given by the table, was not confirmed from the DNA. Germline V lookup: CDR1 SEHNR, CDR2 FQNEAQ (reference sequence). The CDR3 length is 15 residues, termini included. The CDR3 here is CAGQGARETQYFQYF.

As to this clonotype: This likely comes from a read error, as the CDR3 has no conserved phenylalanine or tryptophan at its end. The DNA is left out, because the CDR3 cannot be placed on it with certainty; the CDR3 is given as TCRdb lists it. This chain's CDR3 is CASSYDPDGTAHS. The V call is TRBV7-2, the J call TRBJ2-3; no check of the table's D call, TRBD1, against the DNA was made. The germline V gene encodes CDR1 SGHTA and CDR2 FQGNSA. The CDR3 spans 13 amino acids, including both terminal residues.

As concerns this clonotype: Likely a read error: the CDR3 ends without its conserved phenylalanine or tryptophan. No DNA is shown, since the ends of the CDR3 on it are uncertain; the CDR3 is the one TCRdb lists. This sequence joins TRBV19 and TRBJ2-5; no DNA check was done on the table's D call, TRBD2. Termini included, the CDR3 measures 16 amino acids. CDR1 is LNHDA and CDR2 is SQIVND in the germline V gene (reference sequence). The CDR3 here is CASSLTSGAYNEKFFV.

The chain has TRBV9 and TRBJ1-2; TRBD1 is a possible D gene (5 bases). CDR3 size: 15 residues. Trimming removed 0 bases from V and 12 bases from J, with 21 bases in between. Germline CDR1 reads SGDLS; CDR2 reads YYNGEE. The CDR3 reads CASSVGGARNQPHTF. The CDR3 region has the DNA TGTGCCAGCAGCGTAGGGGGCGCCCGAAATCAGCCCCACACCTTC.

This chain joins TRBV11-2 and TRBJ1-6, with D maybe TRBD1 (5 bases). This CDR3 contains 15 residues. The V end lost 4 bases, the J end lost 10 bases, and 17 bases lay between the germline ends. CDR1 and CDR2 (germline): SGHAT, FQNNGV. CDR3 in amino acids: CASSSSGTPQSPLHF. The CDR3 region has the DNA TGTGCCAGCAGCTCCTCCGGGACGCCACAGTCACCCCTCCACTTT.

This clonotype was counted a single time. The gene calls are TRBV10-3 and TRBJ1-5; no clear D gene. The CDR3 extends over 13 amino acids. Germline V gene data show CDR1 as ENHRY and CDR2 as SYGVKD. V was clipped by 0 bases and J by 5 bases, with 5 bases between them. CDR3 residues: CAISESRDQPQHF. The DNA of the CDR3 is TGTGCCATCAGTGAGTCGAGGGATCAGCCCCAGCATTTT.

This clonotype was seen more than once but under ten times. Germline is not matched at one junction end, which may reflect a read error. The chain combines TRBV5-8 with TRBJ2-3; D not certain. The CDR3 loop spans 13 amino acids. Germline CDR1 and CDR2: SGHTS and YDEGEE. Here the CDR3 reads CASGFSSTDTQYF. DNA of the CDR3: TGTGCCAGCGGCTTCAGTAGCACAGATACGCAGTATTTT. Filled out from reference TRBV5-8 and TRBJ2-3, the complete variable domain reads EAGVTQSPTHLIKTRGQQATLRCSPISGHTSVYWYQQALGLGLQFLLWYDEGEERNRGNFPPRFSGRQFPNYSSELNVNALELEDSALYLCASGFSSTDTQYFGPGTRLTVL.

This rearrangement joins TRBV29-1 to TRBJ2-7, with a possible D match to TRBD1 (5 bases). Trimming pared 0 bases from V and 7 bases from J, leaving 16 bases between. The germline V gene encodes CDR1 SQVTM and CDR2 ANQGSEA. CDR3 length: 14 amino acids. CDR3 sequence reads: CSVEEAGSMGEQYF. The CDR3 DNA reads as TGCAGCGTTGAAGAGGCAGGGTCTATGGGGGAGCAGTACTTC.

About this clonotype: Since no conserved phenylalanine or tryptophan closes the CDR3, a read error is the likely cause. The limits of the CDR3 on the DNA are not certain, so only TCRdb's listed CDR3 is given. The V call is TRBV9, the J call TRBJ1-2; TRBD1 is the table's D call, not checked against the DNA. Inclusive of both ends, the CDR3 amounts to 13 amino acids. Germline loops: CDR1 SGDLS, CDR2 YYNGEE. The CDR3 sequence is CASSADSAGYNSL.

Worth noting for this clonotype: The conserved phenylalanine or tryptophan normally closing the CDR3 is absent here, so this likely arose from a read error. The DNA is omitted, as the CDR3 cannot be located on it reliably, and the CDR3 follows TCRdb's listing. The chain links TRBV7-3 to TRBJ2-2; TRBD1, the D gene given by the table, was not confirmed from the DNA. From its first to its last residue, the CDR3 has 12 amino acids. Germline values: CDR1 SGHTA, CDR2 FQGTGA. This CDR3 reads CASSRQANAVFY.